Listed below are T cell receptor beta chains from one sample, sequenced in a study of CD4 T cells in relation to SARS-CoV-2 and coronaviruses. The antigens these receptors bind are not known. TCRdb's copy holds only in-frame clones and misses some; the assay was immunoSEQ multiplex PCR. Found here are around 30,000 clones, about three quarters of them singletons; the top ten hold nearly 3.5%. The sequencing input was memory CD4+ T cells from PBMCs, cultured in vitro. Receptors originate from an adult with COVID-19. Each CDR3 is given with its conserved first and last residue. The D gene is left open where the match is weak. The listing skips clone size in some rows; elsewhere it reads once, few, many or a size class.

>NA|TRBV14|TRBJ2-3|TRBD2
TGTGCCAGCAGCCCCACAGCGGGAACCAGGCAGTATTTT
CASSPTAGTRQYF
>NA|TRBV14|TRBJ2-7|NA
TGTGCCAGCAGCCACGTCAGGGTTGAGCAGTACTTC
CASSHVRVEQYF
>NA|TRBV6-4|TRBJ2-7|NA
TGTGCCAGCATCAACAGGGTCCAATCCTACGAGCAGTACTTC
CASINRVQSYEQYF
>NA|TRBV5-1|TRBJ2-5|TRBD2
TGCGCCAGCAGCTCGGAGGCTAGCGGGAGGGCCGGGACCCAGTACTTC
CASSSEASGRAGTQYF
>NA|TRBV4-2|TRBJ2-3|NA
TGTGCCAGCAGAGGGGGGGGAGACACAGATACGCAGTATTTT
CASRGGGDTDTQYF
>few|TRBV3-1/TRBV3-2|TRBJ2-2|NA
TGTGCCAGCAGCCAAGGTGGCAGGGAGCTGTTTTTT
CASSQGGRELFF
>NA|TRBV5-1|TRBJ2-3|NA
TGCGCCAGCAGCTTGGGTTGGACCAGCCCAGATACGCAGTATTTT
CASSLGWTSPDTQYF
>NA|TRBV12-3/TRBV12-4|TRBJ1-1|NA
TGTGCCAGCAGTTACACAGCGAACACTGAAGCTTTCTTT
CASSYTANTEAFF
>NA|TRBV28|TRBJ1-2|NA
TGTGCCAGCAGTTTATTTTCACTCAGGAAGACTGGTGGCTACACCTTC
CASSLFSLRKTGGYTF
>NA|TRBV7-2|TRBJ1-1|NA
TGTGCCAGCAGCAACACACCAGCCGACACTGAAGCTTTCTTT
CASSNTPADTEAFF
>NA|TRBV19|TRBJ2-1|TRBD2
TGTGCCAGCACTAGCGGAGACAATGAGCAGTTCTTC
CASTSGDNEQFF
>NA|TRBV9|TRBJ2-1|TRBD2
TGTGCCAGCAGCCCTCCTAGCGGGAGATCCTACAATGAGCAGTTCTTC
CASSPPSGRSYNEQFF
>once|TRBV27|TRBJ2-7|NA
TGTGCCAGCAGGTCCGGGTCTAGGGCATACTACGAGCAGTACTTC
CASRSGSRAYYEQYF
>NA|TRBV9|TRBJ1-3|NA
TGTGCCAGCAGCGTAGACAGCTACTCTGGAAACACCATATATTTT
CASSVDSYSGNTIYF
>NA|TRBV7-9|TRBJ1-1|TRBD1
TGTGCCAGCAGATCCAGACAGGGGAACACTGAAGCTTTCTTT
CASRSRQGNTEAFF
>NA|TRBV6-5|TRBJ2-1|NA
TGTGCCAGCAGTTTTGGTCTAAGCTCCTACAATGAGCAGTTCTTC
CASSFGLSSYNEQFF